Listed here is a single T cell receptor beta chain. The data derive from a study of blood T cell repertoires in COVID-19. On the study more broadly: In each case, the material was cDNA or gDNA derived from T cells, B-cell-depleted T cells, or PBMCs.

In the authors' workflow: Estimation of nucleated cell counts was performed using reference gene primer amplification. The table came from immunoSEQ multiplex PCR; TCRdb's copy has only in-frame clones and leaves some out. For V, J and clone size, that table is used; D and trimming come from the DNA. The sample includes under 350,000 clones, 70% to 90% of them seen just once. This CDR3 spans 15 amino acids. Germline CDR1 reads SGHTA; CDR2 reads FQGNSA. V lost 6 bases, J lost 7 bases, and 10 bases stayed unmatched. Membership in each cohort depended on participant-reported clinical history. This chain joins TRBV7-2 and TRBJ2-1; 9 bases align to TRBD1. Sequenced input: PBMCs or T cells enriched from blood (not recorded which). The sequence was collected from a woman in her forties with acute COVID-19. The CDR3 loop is CASSPRDRERNEQFF. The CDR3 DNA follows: TGTGCCAGCAGTCCGCGGGACAGGGAAAGGAATGAGCAGTTCTTC. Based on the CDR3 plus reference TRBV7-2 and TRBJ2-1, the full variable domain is GAGVSQSPSNKVTEKGKDVELRCDPISGHTALYWYRQSLGQGLEFLIYFQGNSAPDKSGLPSDRFSAERTGGSVSTLTIQRTQQEDSAVYLCASSPRDRERNEQFFGPGTRLTVL.